Below are 10 T cell receptor beta chains sequenced from a single sample in a study of cytomegalovirus exposure and HLA in healthy donors. The PCR made use of 60 Vbeta and 13 Jbeta primers. Sequenced by immunoSEQ multiplex PCR; TCRdb stores in-frame clones only, minus some. This table holds 130,000 or so clones. Material: PBMCs. These receptors originate from a woman under 30 in good health and CMV-seronegative.

The V gene is TRBV7-9, the J gene TRBJ2-7, with 13 bases aligning to TRBD2. V lost 0 bases, J lost 3 bases, and 2 bases stayed unmatched. CDR1 and CDR2 (germline): SEHNR, FQNEAQ (reference sequence). The CDR3 totals 16 residues. CDR3 protein: CASSLATSGRDYEQYF. Written as DNA, the CDR3 is TGTGCCAGCAGCTTAGCTACTAGCGGGAGGGACTACGAGCAGTACTTC.

The rearrangement joins TRBV18 to TRBJ2-2, with TRBD2 matching over 9 bases. The CDR3 loop spans 17 amino acids. Germline assignment: CDR1 KGHSH and CDR2 LQKENI. Trimming cost V 0 bases and J 4 bases; bases outside gene matches: 6. CDR3 sequence: CASSPPSLAGFTGELFF. In DNA, the CDR3 is TGTGCCAGCTCACCACCCTCCCTAGCGGGATTCACCGGGGAGCTGTTTTTT.

The chain carries TRBV4-2 and TRBJ1-1, with D possibly matching TRBD1 (5 bases). Deletions cut 0 bases from V and 3 bases from J, with 20 bases between. The CDR3 spans 18 residues. CDR1 LGHNA and CDR2 YNFKEQ come from the germline V gene. The CDR3 reads CASSQDPNGPGVYTEAFF. The CDR3 bases are TGTGCCAGCAGCCAAGATCCGAACGGGCCGGGGGTCTACACTGAAGCTTTCTTT.

On this clone itself: The sample holds other DNA sequences that translate to the same CDR3. The chain recombines TRBV5-1 with TRBJ2-1; 7 bases are shared with TRBD2. The CDR3 runs 15 residues. The germline gives CDR1 SGHRS, CDR2 YFSETQ. The trim removed 4 bases at V and 0 bases at J, leaving 4 bases unmatched. This chain's CDR3 is CASSLSGPSYNEQFF. CDR3 nucleotide sequence: TGCGCCAGCAGCCTTAGCGGGCCCTCCTACAATGAGCAGTTCTTC.

This chain joins TRBV4-1 and TRBJ2-3; D unresolved. V dropped 0 bases and J dropped 0 bases, with 22 bases sitting between them. Germline CDR1 is MGHRA and CDR2 is YSYEKL. The CDR3 sequence is 20 residues long. The CDR3 loop reads CASSQEGGLSSIPSTDTQYF. The CDR3 coding sequence is TGCGCCAGCAGCCAAGAAGGTGGGCTGAGTTCGATCCCTAGCACAGATACGCAGTATTTT.

The genes are TRBV13 and TRBJ2-1; TRBD2 matches 12 bases. CDR3 length equals 14 residues. V lost 8 bases to trimming and J lost 7 bases; unmatched junction nucleotides: 6. The germline V gene encodes CDR1 PRHDT and CDR2 FYEKMQ (reference sequence). The CDR3 protein is CASGASGRVNEQFF. CDR3 bases: TGTGCCAGCGGGGCTAGCGGGAGGGTAAATGAGCAGTTCTTC. The whole variable domain, remainder taken from reference TRBV13 and TRBJ2-1, is AAGVIQSPRHLIKEKRETATLKCYPIPRHDTVYWYQQGPGQDPQFLISFYEKMQSDKGSIPDRFSAQQFSDYHSELNMSSLELGDSALYFCASGASGRVNEQFFGPGTRLTVL.

V gene TRBV7-9 combines with J gene TRBJ2-7; the D gene is possibly TRBD2 (6 bases). The CDR3 runs 14 residues. V shed 5 bases and J shed 3 bases, with 14 bases lying between them. Germline CDR1 reads SEHNR; CDR2 reads FQNEAQ (reference sequence). CDR3 region: CASSPGTAIYEQYV. The CDR3 nucleotides read TGTGCCAGCAGCCCCGGGACTGCTATCTACGAGCAGTACGTC.

V is TRBV27 and J is TRBJ1-5; weak D call: TRBD1 (6 bases). Trimming removed 6 bases from V and 7 bases from J, with 13 bases in between. This CDR3 is built from 13 residues. Per the germline V gene, CDR1 is MNHEY and CDR2 is SMNVEV (reference sequence). CDR3 sequence (DNA): TGTGCCAGCAGCCGCTGGCAGGGGCAGCCCCAGCATTTT. Its translation: CASSRWQGQPQHF.

The chain couples TRBV28 to TRBJ2-7, with 7 bases fitting TRBD1. CDR1 is MDHEN and CDR2 is SYDVKM in the germline V gene. After removal of 3 bases from V and 0 bases from J, the junction contained 2 bases not matched to a gene. The CDR3 loop spans 14 amino acids. Here the CDR3 reads CASSLGQSSYEQYV. CDR3 in DNA: TGTGCCAGCAGTTTGGGACAGAGCTCCTACGAGCAGTACGTC.

The chain combines TRBV25-1 with TRBJ1-1, with 7 bases identical to TRBD1. The CDR3 covers 13 residues. CDR1 and CDR2 from the germline V gene are MGHDK and SYGVNS. J gave up 5 bases and V 8 bases, and 8 bases lay outside the gene matches. The CDR3 DNA sequence: TGTGCCAGCGCCTACAGGGGAGGTACTGAAGCTTTCTTT. Protein product: CASAYRGGTEAFF.